Each of the 14 T cell receptor beta chains below was sequenced from the same sample in a study of T cell repertoires in cytomegalovirus infection. One entry per CDR3 protein results from TCRdb running MiXCR on the reads. Seen here are some 68,000 distinct CDR3 sequences, more than 20% observed once, and the top ten hold roughly 80%. Their cognate antigens are unknown. The sequenced sample consisted of PBMCs, sequenced either directly or after in vitro stimulation (not recorded which). These receptor sequences come from a human donor in good health (CMV status not recorded). Some clones in this sample may be carry-over from other donors' samples.

The chain employs TRBV7-9 and TRBJ2-3; tentative D call: TRBD2 (6 bases). The V and J ends lost 3 bases and 0 bases respectively, with 7 bases between them. This CDR3 contains 14 residues. Germline CDR1 SEHNR, CDR2 FQNEAQ (reference sequence). CDR3 nucleotide sequence: TGTGCCAGCAGCTTCCTAGCGAGCACAGATACGCAGTATTTT. Its translation is CASSFLASTDTQYF.

V is TRBV12-3 or TRBV12-4 and J is TRBJ2-1; 8 bases map to TRBD2. The CDR3 contains 14 residues. Trimming removed 3 bases from V and 8 bases from J; junction bases left unmatched: 6. CDR3 sequence reads: CASSLVTSGHEQFF. The CDR3 coding sequence is TGTGCCAGCAGTTTGGTTACTAGCGGCCATGAGCAGTTCTTC.

This clonotype showed up just a few times. J is TRBJ2-2 and V is TRBV10-3, with D possibly TRBD1 on 6 matching bases. The CDR3 has 14 residues. V was shortened by 7 bases and J by 1 base, with 10 bases between the two germline ends. Germline V CDR1 and CDR2: ENHRY, SYGVKD. CDR3 nucleotides: TGTGCCATCACCAGGGGCGGGAACACCGGGGAGCTGTTTTTT. Translated: CAITRGGNTGELFF.

In DNA, the CDR3 is TGTGCCAGCAGCGTAGGTGCAGGCACAGATACGCAGTATTTT. Protein product: CASSVGAGTDTQYF. The V gene is TRBV9, the J gene TRBJ2-3; D not resolved. Germline V gene sequence: CDR1 SGDLS, CDR2 YYNGEE. The V gene lost 0 bases and the J gene lost 1 base, with 6 bases spanning the gap. The CDR3 length is 14 residues.

This clonotype was detected ten times or more. This chain connects TRBV7-2 to TRBJ2-1; 9 bases are a match to TRBD1. The germline V gene has CDR1 SGHTA and CDR2 FQGNSA. The length of the CDR3 is 15 residues. The trim removed 5 bases at V and 5 bases at J, leaving 7 bases unmatched. The CDR3 nucleotides are TGTGCCAGCAGCGCAACAGGGGGCGCGGACAATGAGCAGTTCTTC. As protein: CASSATGGADNEQFF.

This chain joins TRBV29-1 and TRBJ1-1, with no clear D. The germline V and J ends were trimmed by 7 bases and 5 bases, with 14 bases remaining between them. CDR3 size: 12 residues. Germline lookup yields CDR1 SQVTM and CDR2 ANQGSEA. The CDR3 sequence is CSAVTPGTEAFF. In DNA form, the CDR3 reads TGCAGCGCCGTGACCCCTGGAACTGAAGCTTTCTTT. Supplemented by reference TRBV29-1 and TRBJ1-1, the full variable domain reads SAVISQKPSRDICQRGTSLTIQCQVDSQVTMMFWYRQQPGQSLTLIATANQGSEATYESGFVIDKFPISRPNLTFSTLTVSNMSPEDSSIYLCSAVTPGTEAFFGQGTRLTVV.

In this sample, this clonotype turned up once. The chain joins TRBV19 to TRBJ1-1; D is possibly TRBD1 (6 bases). The length of the CDR3 is 13 residues. The germline V gene has CDR1 LNHDA and CDR2 SQIVND (reference sequence). V was shortened by 5 bases and J by 6 bases, with 13 bases between the two germline ends. The DNA of the CDR3 is TGTGCCAGTAGTCCGAGAGCAGGGGCTGAAGCTTTCTTT. It is translated as CASSPRAGAEAFF.

This clonotype has only a few counts. This chain connects TRBV9 to TRBJ2-1; unclear D gene. Per germline, CDR1 SGDLS and CDR2 YYNGEE. This CDR3 is 14 amino acids long. The germline V and J ends were trimmed by 4 bases and 8 bases, with 16 bases remaining between them. CDR3 in DNA: TGTGCCAGCAGCCCCAGCTATCGGCTGCATGAGCAGTTCTTC. It yields the protein CASSPSYRLHEQFF.

A remark on this clonotype: Since a much larger clone is just one base distant, this may be a read error. The V gene is TRBV11-2, the J gene TRBJ2-1, with 8 nucleotides matching TRBD2. The ends lost 9 bases at V and 9 bases at J; junction bases unmatched: 10. There are 13 residues in the CDR3. Germline CDR1 reads SGHAT; CDR2 reads FQNNGV. In nucleotides, the CDR3 is TGTGCCAGAAGCAAGCGGGAGTACGGTGAGCAGTTCTTC. Translation: CARSKREYGEQFF.

This clonotype was observed many times. The DNA of the CDR3 is TGTGCCAGCAGTCGTACGACAGGTGGGGGTGCCTACGAGCAGTACTTC. The encoded protein is CASSRTTGGGAYEQYF. This chain joins TRBV7-2 and TRBJ2-7; weak D call: TRBD1 (6 bases). Trimming took 6 bases from V and 2 from J, leaving 20 bases between them. The germline V gene has CDR1 SGHTA and CDR2 FQGNSA. The CDR3 runs to 16 residues. Full variable domain (missing parts from reference TRBV7-2 and TRBJ2-7): GAGVSQSPSNKVTEKGKDVELRCDPISGHTALYWYRQSLGQGLEFLIYFQGNSAPDKSGLPSDRFSAERTGGSVSTLTIQRTQQEDSAVYLCASSRTTGGGAYEQYFGPGTRLTVT.

This chain links TRBV19 with TRBJ2-2; tentatively, D is TRBD1 (6 bases). This CDR3 comprises 15 residues. V was pared by 3 bases and J by 4 bases, with 12 bases between. From germline, CDR1 is LNHDA and CDR2 SQIVND (reference sequence). The CDR3 sequence: CASSIGQSLTGELFF. CDR3 nucleotide sequence: TGTGCCAGTAGTATTGGACAGAGCCTCACCGGGGAGCTGTTTTTT.

The chain couples TRBV4-2 to TRBJ2-7; 8 nucleotides match TRBD2. Germline CDR1 reads LGHNA; CDR2 reads YNFKEQ. With V trimmed by 0 bases and J by 1 base, 5 bases remained unmatched. The length of the CDR3 is 16 residues. The CDR3 DNA sequence: TGTGCCAGCAGCCAAGATCCCGGGGGGGTATCCTACGAGCAGTACTTC. Translated, it gives CASSQDPGGVSYEQYF.

This clonotype was observed a few times. V usage is TRBV4-1 and J usage is TRBJ2-7, with 8 bases aligning to TRBD2. V was pared by 4 bases and J by 2 bases, with 19 bases of the junction left unmatched. Germline V gene data show CDR1 as MGHRA and CDR2 as YSYEKL. The CDR3 sequence is 19 residues long. CDR3 residues: CASSPQRSLAAVRTYEQYF. Written as DNA, the CDR3 is TGCGCCAGCAGCCCACAGAGGTCACTAGCGGCCGTAAGGACCTACGAGCAGTACTTC.

The CDR3 nucleotides read TGTGCCAGCAGCTTGGCAGGGGCCAGCACAGATACGCAGTATTTT. The encoded protein is CASSLAGASTDTQYF. This chain links TRBV7-6 with TRBJ2-3, with D possibly being TRBD1 (6 bases). V lost 3 bases and J lost 0, with 10 bases in between. This CDR3 has 15 residues. Germline V gene lookup returns CDR1 SGHVS and CDR2 FNYEAQ.